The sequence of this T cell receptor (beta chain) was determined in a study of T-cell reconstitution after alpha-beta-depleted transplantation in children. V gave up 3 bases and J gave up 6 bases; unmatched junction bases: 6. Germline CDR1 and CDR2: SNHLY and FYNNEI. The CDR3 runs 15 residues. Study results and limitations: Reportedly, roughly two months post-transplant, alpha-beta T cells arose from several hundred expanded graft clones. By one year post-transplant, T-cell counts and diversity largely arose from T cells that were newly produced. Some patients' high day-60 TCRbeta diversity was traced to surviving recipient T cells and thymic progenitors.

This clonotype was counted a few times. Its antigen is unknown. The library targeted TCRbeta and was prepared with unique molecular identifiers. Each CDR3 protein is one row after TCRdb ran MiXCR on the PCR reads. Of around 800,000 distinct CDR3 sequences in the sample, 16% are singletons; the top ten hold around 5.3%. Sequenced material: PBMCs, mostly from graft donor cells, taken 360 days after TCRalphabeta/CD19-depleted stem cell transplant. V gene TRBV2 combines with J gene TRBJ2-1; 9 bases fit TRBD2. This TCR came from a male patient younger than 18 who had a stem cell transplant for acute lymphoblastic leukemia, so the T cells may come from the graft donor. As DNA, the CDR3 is TGTGCCAGCAGTGAGAAAGGCGGGAGGGCCAATGAGCAGTTCTTC. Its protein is CASSEKGGRANEQFF.